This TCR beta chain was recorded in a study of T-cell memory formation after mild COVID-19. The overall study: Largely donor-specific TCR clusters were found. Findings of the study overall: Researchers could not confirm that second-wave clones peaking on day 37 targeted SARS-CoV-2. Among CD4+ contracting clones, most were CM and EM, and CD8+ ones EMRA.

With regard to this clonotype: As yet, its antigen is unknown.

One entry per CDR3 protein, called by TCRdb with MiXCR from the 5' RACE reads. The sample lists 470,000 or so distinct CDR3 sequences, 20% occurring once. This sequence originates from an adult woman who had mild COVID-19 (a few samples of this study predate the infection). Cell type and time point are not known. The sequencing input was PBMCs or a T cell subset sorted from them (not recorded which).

The CDR3 DNA reads as TGTGCCAGCAGGGGACGAGGCAATGAGCAGTTCTTC. This gives the protein CASRGRGNEQFF. This chain links TRBV12-3 or TRBV12-4 with TRBJ2-1; possibly TRBD1 or TRBD2 for D (5 bases each). The ends were cut back, 6 bases at V and 6 bases at J, with 9 bases in the middle. The CDR3 consists of 12 residues.